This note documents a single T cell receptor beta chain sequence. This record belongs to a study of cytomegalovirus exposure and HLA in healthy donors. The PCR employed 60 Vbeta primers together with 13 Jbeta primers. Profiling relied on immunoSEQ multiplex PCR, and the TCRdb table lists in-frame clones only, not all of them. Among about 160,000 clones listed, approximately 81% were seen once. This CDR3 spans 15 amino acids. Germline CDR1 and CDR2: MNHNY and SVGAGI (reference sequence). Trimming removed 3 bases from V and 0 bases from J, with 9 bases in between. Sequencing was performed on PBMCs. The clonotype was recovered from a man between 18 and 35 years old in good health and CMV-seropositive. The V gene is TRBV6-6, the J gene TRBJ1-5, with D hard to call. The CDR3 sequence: CASSYPSDSNQPQHF. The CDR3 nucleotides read TGTGCCAGCAGTTATCCGAGTGATAGCAATCAGCCCCAGCATTTT.